The clone carrying this TCR beta chain was seen ten or more times. Its antigen remains unknown. This entry is derived from a study of read filtering for tumor transcriptome and immune sequencing. As for the study in general: Among patients, roughly 17 were male and more than 12 female, aged 47 to 80 (mean roughly 63). RNA-seq yielded only roughly 75 to 1,300 TCR reads, IR-seq about 4 to 10.27 million. Study findings and constraints: Without single-read clonotypes, shared clonotype proportions correlated more between IR-seq and RNA-seq. Even smaller IR-seq throughput identified most shared clonotypes.

Molecular barcoded adaptors covering alpha/delta and beta/gamma chains were used on around 370 ng RNA. One entry per CDR3 protein, called by TCRdb with MiXCR from the reads. The repertoire includes some 140,000 distinct CDR3 sequences, over 10% of them detected once, and 8% to 9% sits in the top ten. Germline CDR1 reads SEHNR; CDR2 reads FQNEAQ (reference sequence). The CDR3 loop spans 15 amino acids. Trimming took 3 bases from V and 9 from J, leaving 18 bases between them. The origin of this receptor is a donor at least 40 years old with multiple myeloma. The chain has TRBV7-9 and TRBJ2-1; D gene uncertain. The material sequenced was a population of CD138-negative cells sorted from bone marrow. This CDR3 is CASSFGWENMGEQFF. The CDR3 DNA is TGTGCCAGCAGCTTCGGGTGGGAAAACATGGGTGAGCAGTTCTTC.